This T cell receptor beta chain is drawn from a study of cytomegalovirus exposure and HLA in healthy donors (dated by TCRdb to about 2017). For context, the study as a whole: In an earlier analysis of some 550 of the donors, under 300 Gb of sequence data and approximately 120 million unique TCR beta sequences from 150 million to 200 million T cells were reported. The number of typed donors differed by locus: about 629-630 for A, B, C, DRB1 and DQB1; 500 to 550 for DQA1; 606 for DPA1; and 450 to 480 for DPB1. HLA typing covered class I and class II loci at four-digit resolution. A separate validation cohort of approximately 130 different subjects was used in addition to the approximately 610-subject first cohort. Across approximately 420 genotyped donors of the cohort, an average of about 250,000 unique TCR beta nucleotide sequences per donor were sequenced, and approximately 17% of those sequences were non-productive. Every repertoire in the discovery cohort had been generated on one and the same sequencing platform. In a later genetic analysis, genome-wide SNP genotypes for about three fifths of the roughly 670 donors were used, and that subset was treated as a discovery cohort. In an earlier analysis of roughly 540 of the donors, high-throughput TCR beta sequencing was used to judge whether each TCR beta V gene segment behaved as functional or pseudogenic. In a later analysis, previously published TCR beta repertoires from about 670 donors were re-analyzed and high-resolution HLA genotyping was added so that TCR occurrence patterns could be studied. Donor age, sex, ethnicity and CMV serostatus were collected together with the repertoire data. About five DR-DQ haplotypes were treated as single units for association and clustering because of strong linkage in the cohort. The study used immunosequencing to profile the T cell repertoires of 666 subjects and linked those repertoires to cytomegalovirus serostatus. About 320 gigabases of sequencing data and approximately 85 million unique TCR sequences were included in an early release covering under 650 HLA-typed donors. Among the roughly 400 genotyped donors, under 90% belonged to the genetic ancestry cluster associated with self-reported Caucasian donors. To predict cytomegalovirus infection status, the study brought together high-throughput TCR immunosequencing, statistical association of individual TCRs with disease status, and machine learning. Rather than drawing on any new phenotypic data, the later analysis identified candidate immune exposures from TCR beta sequences and the way those sequences occurred across donors. The study aimed to test whether cataloging public T cell receptors could reveal signatures of past pathogen exposure. The research as a whole found: In both the original and validation cohorts, the classifier was reported to diagnose cytomegalovirus status with high specificity and sensitivity. The study gave a list of 150 to 200 TCR beta chains associated with cytomegalovirus. Because counts were too low, more than 15 rarely observed V segments, including chromosome 9 orphons, were left out of the earlier analysis of roughly 600 of the donors. In a later genetic analysis, a missense DCLRE1C variant was associated with V-gene and J-gene trimming of TCR beta chains, and the association was replicated in an independent cohort. Compared with equally common non-associated chains, HLA-associated TCR beta chains in a later analysis were more clonally expanded and had lower generation probabilities. Sequencing depth was assumed to be roughly uniform across donors in the presence/absence analyses, though that assumption may not hold. A later analysis found that TCR association rates varied across HLA loci, with DRB1 alleles showing the most associated TCRs and HLA-C alleles the fewest. A later analysis found that most CMV-associated TCR beta chains appeared HLA-restricted, with HLA associations seemingly driven largely by CMV exposure. According to a later analysis, parvovirus B19, influenza, CMV and Epstein-Barr virus appeared linked to several top co-occurrence clusters. At a false discovery rate of 0.05, a later analysis linked under 20,000 TCR beta sequences to specific HLA alleles. Correlated functional status among segregating V segments might reflect linkage disequilibrium, but an unknown experimental factor could not be ruled out. Because HLA typing was missing for some donors at each locus, association tests included only the typed subset. The cohort was sequenced for TCR beta chains only, and without alpha or paired-chain data the features that could be detected were limited. In an earlier analysis of approximately 590 of the donors, most TCR beta V segments were observed in productive rearrangements about 87% or about 30% of the time, broadly matching IMGT annotations. The authors suggested that the approach could potentially be extended to other disease states and immunological phenotypes. The only immune exposure information available for the cohort was CMV serostatus. Most TCR sequences were observed very rarely across donors, whereas some public TCRs were present in many individuals. A further reported finding was that TCR beta sequences accurately predicted the HLA-A and HLA-B alleles for most subjects in the first cohort. A few of the identified cytomegalovirus-associated TCR beta chains were confirmed in vitro to be specific for cytomegalovirus antigens. The sequencing pipeline was judged likely to have produced a cluster of highly shared sequence variants as a technical artifact. A later genetic analysis reported fewer N-insertions in productive TCRs among donors in an Asian-associated ancestry cluster than the roughly 720-donor mean. Strong co-occurrence of HLA alleles, especially DR and DQ, made assigning TCR associations to individual alleles difficult.

The cohort comprised 550 to 700 healthy bone marrow donors. At the time of sampling, all cohort members were nominally healthy, though unrecorded immune exposures were likely present. The donor was CMV seronegative and was included in the group of several hundred seronegative cohort members. A peripheral blood sample was collected from each donor, and TCR beta sequencing was performed on peripheral blood mononuclear cells. Genomic DNA was extracted from the blood cell samples with the Qiagen DNeasy Blood Extraction Kit. Library creation used the immunoSEQ multiplex PCR assay. For the multiplex PCR, a mixture combining 60 forward primers for TCR Vbeta segments and 13 reverse primers for TCR Jbeta segments was used. A multiplex PCR assay on genomic DNA amplified the CDR3 region of rearranged TCR beta genes. On the Illumina HiSeq System, the amplified TCR beta libraries were sequenced as 87-base-pair reads. Concerning the study's data processing: A later analysis tallied some 79 million unique TCR beta chains across the approximately 670 repertoires, and about 12 million of those chains were shared by two or more donors. Raw reads were error-corrected and collapsed into unique sequences with a nearest-neighbor algorithm that merged closely related sequences to remove PCR and sequencing errors. Alignment of CDR3 sequences to IMGT reference sequences was used to assign V, D and J gene segments. For a sequence to be retained, a match of at least six nucleotides to both a V gene segment and a J gene segment was required. A rearrangement counted as productive if the CDR3 had no stop codons and remained in frame with V and J, and every other rearrangement counted as non-productive. CDR3 was defined by IMGT convention, running from the second conserved V-encoded cysteine to the conserved J-encoded phenylalanine. The earlier analysis of about 560 of the donors excluded any sequence lacking an unambiguous match to a single V gene segment. In an earlier analysis of around 600 of the donors, V segments were called functional above 56.7% productive rearrangements and were called segregating when the between-donor standard deviation exceeded 5%. To diagnose cytomegalovirus status from the catalog of TCR beta chain sequences, a statistical classification framework was built. In a later analysis, V and J genes were assigned by comparing TCR nucleotide sequences against IMGT/GENE-DB human TR gene sequences. Using the TCRdist pipeline, a later analysis assigned CDR3 sequences along with most-parsimonious VDJ recombination scenarios. In a later analysis, each TCR beta chain was defined by its CDR3 amino acid sequence together with its V-gene family, and reads lacking a unique V-gene family were excluded. A later analysis removed 450 to 600 highly shared, low-generation-probability nucleotide sequences to deal with suspected cross-contamination and a sequencing artifact. In a later analysis, a clonal expansion index was calculated for each public chain from normalized within-repertoire ranks of inferred template counts. In a later analysis, generation probabilities were computed with a VDJ recombination model fitted to out-of-frame rearrangements, and the resulting probabilities were checked against IGoR. In a later analysis, TCR-TCR, TCR-HLA and TCR-CMV co-occurrence was scored with hypergeometric tests, and a repertoire-size bias correction was applied to TCR pairs. A later analysis estimated false discovery rates by permuting HLA or CMV assignments 20 times. In a later analysis, co-occurring TCRs were grouped using DBSCAN, and TCRdist sequence similarity was added for clustering within HLA-allele-positive subsets. Co-occurrence clustering excluded repertoires with fewer than 30,000 or more than 120,000 public chains, plus five with anomalous nucleotide sharing. Here the immuneACCESS table is served through TCRdb, limited to in-frame sequences with V and J called. Missing clones are a known gap in these copies; in checked studies unresolved V genes cover under half, and the rest lacks a known reason. V and J calls and clone size come straight from that table; D and trimming were deduced from the DNA. This sample gives about 190,000 clones in total; 75% to 90% of them show up just once. More than 1.5% of the sample is in the top ten clones.

For this clone: Its antigen target is currently unknown. The sample holds no much larger clone one base away, and base qualities are not on file.

The sample comprised PBMCs. The receptor's source is a man aged 45-65 years in good health and CMV-seronegative.

The DNA is TGTGCCAGCAGCTTAAAGTCAGGGGCTGGGGAGACCCAGTACTTC. Its protein product is CASSLKSGAGETQYF. The rearrangement combines TRBV13 with TRBJ2-5; TRBD1 could be the D gene, as 6 bases match. Between the V and J ends, shortened by 2 bases and 5 bases respectively, the junction contains 15 bases. CDR1 and CDR2 were assigned from the germline V gene (reference sequence) as PRHDT and FYEKMQ. From the cysteine up to the phenylalanine, the CDR3 has a length of 15 residues. Here the CDR3 DNA is all that survives: 45 bases in frame from base 1. With the rest looked up from the reference TRBV13 and TRBJ2-5 genes rather than sequenced, the full variable domain is AAGVIQSPRHLIKEKRETATLKCYPIPRHDTVYWYQQGPGQDPQFLISFYEKMQSDKGSIPDRFSAQQFSDYHSELNMSSLELGDSALYFCASSLKSGAGETQYFGPGTRLLVL.